The 2 T cell receptor beta chains below all came from one sample that was sequenced in a study of control samples from healthy donors and cancer patients. Assay: immunoSEQ multiplex PCR; the TCRdb copy retains only in-frame clones and omits some. Among roughly 92,000 clones listed, 85% to 90% were seen once. Sequencing was done on a sample of blood. The source is a woman aged 55 to 70 in good health.

The chain links TRBV18 to TRBJ1-2; perhaps TRBD1 as D (6 bases). The CDR3 runs 13 residues. Looked up from germline, CDR1 is KGHSH and CDR2 is LQKENI. Trimming stripped 6 bases from V and 4 bases from J, with 12 bases between. In DNA, the CDR3 is TGTGCCAGCTCGCCGGACAGCGGCTATGGCTACACCTTC. This translates into CASSPDSGYGYTF.

The chain has TRBV5-1 and TRBJ2-2; 11 bases map to TRBD2. The CDR3 is 15 residues long. From germline, CDR1 is SGHRS and CDR2 YFSETQ. The trim removed 4 bases at V and 8 bases at J, leaving 7 bases unmatched. CDR3 residues: CASSPTSGGGGELFF. The DNA for the CDR3 is TGCGCCAGCAGCCCCACTAGCGGGGGAGGAGGGGAGCTGTTTTTT. The full variable domain, with the rest looked up from reference TRBV5-1 and TRBJ2-2, is KAGVTQTPRYLIKTRGQQVTLSCSPISGHRSVSWYQQTPGQGLQFLFEYFSETQRNKGNFPGRFSGRQFSNSRSEMNVSTLELGDSALYLCASSPTSGGGGELFFGEGSRLTVL.